The entry that follows covers one TCR beta chain sequence. The antigen is unknown. Sequencing used immunoSEQ multiplex PCR; TCRdb keeps in-frame clones, though not all of them. The table has more than 100,000 clones, 85% to 90% seen once. This specimen comes from a study of T cell responses to AZD1222 COVID-19 vaccine. Study summary: Pooled in the analysis were second doses at about 4 or about 12 weeks.

The study, taken as a whole, reports: Donors skewed white British and female; clonal diversity was possibly underestimated. Nearly half of spike-specific TCRs reportedly target variant regions that are unmutated in the B.1.351 and B.1.1.7 variants.

In germline, CDR1 is MNHEY, CDR2 SMNVEV (reference sequence). Between the trimmed V and J ends, which lost 6 bases and 4 bases, there was a span of 7 bases. The CDR3 loop spans 13 amino acids. The source material was peripheral blood, sampled on day 0 of AZD1222 vaccination. The receptor was isolated from an adult in good health. V usage is TRBV27 and J usage is TRBJ2-6, with unresolved D. CDR3 coding DNA: TGTGCCAGCAGGGTTTTAGGGGCCAACGTCCTGACTTTC. It yields the protein CASRVLGANVLTF.